Described below is a single TCR beta chain sequence and its context. The antigen it binds to is not known. Base qualities were left out, and no much larger clone turns up one base away. CDR1 and CDR2 are read off the germline V gene as SGHRS and YFSETQ. A distance of 10 bases separates the germline ends of V and J, which lose 0 bases and 1 base respectively. The cysteine opens and the phenylalanine closes a CDR3 of 15 amino acids. The read is trimmed to its CDR3 DNA, 45 bases read in frame from base 1. Related bone marrow donors provided peripheral blood samples on the day of marrow donation. Naive T cells were defined as viable CD3+CD4+ or CD3+CD8+ cells that were CCR7+CD45RA+CD45RO-CD95-CD27+CD28+. Mononuclear cells from peripheral blood and bone marrow were separated by Ficoll-Hypaque density centrifugation and then cryopreserved. CD4+ and CD8+ T cells, including naive and memory subsets, were sorted by FACS on a FACSAria II.

TRB sequencing used genomic DNA with the immunoSEQ assay at survey resolution or the hsTCRB kit. On the authors' methods: The immunoSEQ software was used for initial read processing, and the LymphoSeq R package was used for repertoire analyses. Clonality was calculated as 1 minus normalized Shannon entropy, and the Gini coefficient was also calculated for each TRB dataset. To infer phenotypes in unsorted samples, TRB sequences from sorted subsets of the recipient or donor were mapped onto unsorted samples from the same recipient. As stored in TCRdb, this immuneACCESS dataset retains in-frame rearrangements with V and J assigned. A fraction of the clones does not appear; measured against another copy, unresolved V genes explain less than half of the discrepancy, and the remainder lacks a known reason. The V and J calls and clone size were taken over from that table, and D and trimming were inferred from the DNA. Recorded for this sample are some 3,000 clones; nearly 97% of them occurred a single time. The top ten constitute less than 1.2% of the sample.

The sample is drawn from a study of T cells after posttransplantation cyclophosphamide (TCRdb year 2016). For the wider study: Using TRB sequencing, the study followed how the T cell repertoire rebuilt after myeloablative bone marrow transplantation with posttransplantation cyclophosphamide given as GVHD prophylaxis. Antigen receptor sequencing covered samples from 35 PTCy-treated patients and 16 of their related bone marrow donors. Blood from all 35 or so PTCy patients with 1-year posttransplant specimens was subjected to TRB sequencing. Up to about 3 additional blood samples from 2 to 5.2 years after transplant were also TRB-sequenced in 3 patients, as was pretransplant blood from a handful of patients. Because TRA and TRB clonality correlated tightly in about 9 samples, the subsequent TCR analyses were limited to TRB only. Public TRB sequences were queried against a database of over 3,500 sequences associated with responses to pathogens, tumor antigens, self-antigens and alloantigens. What the work shows at the level of the full study, not this receptor alone: The TRB repertoires of T cells infiltrating skin or GI tract showed only limited overlap with the TRB repertoires of T cells in blood. Across around 48 patients, recipient CMV seropositivity and CMV reactivation were highly associated with TRB clonality; PTCy diversity was similar to CNI/methotrexate controls. At 1-2 months, donor-recipient similarity was low but rose over the first year, and the later blood repertoires were often dominated by donor CD8+ memory clones.

Sequenced material: naive CD8+ T cells sorted from PBMCs. The rearrangement joined TRBV5-1 to TRBJ1-1, with TRBD1 as a weak D call on 6 bases. The origin of this receptor is a woman in her forties or fifties in good health and a related stem cell transplant donor. The DNA sequence is as follows: TGCGCCAGCAGCTTGGTTGACAGGAGGAACACTGAAGCTTTCTTT. Translated, this is CASSLVDRRNTEAFF.